The text below deals with one T cell receptor (beta chain). Its antigen is currently unknown. 60 Vbeta and 13 Jbeta primers were used in PCR. The data were produced by immunoSEQ multiplex PCR, yet TCRdb's version contains in-frame clones alone and is incomplete. This table holds some 130,000 clones, roughly 74% found once. This entry belongs to a study of cytomegalovirus exposure and HLA in healthy donors. Across the study: The early release's HLA-typed donors yielded about 85 million unique TCRs.

V lost 5 bases, J lost 9 bases, and 20 bases lay in between. This CDR3 contains 15 residues. Germline V gives CDR1 SGHDN, CDR2 FVKESK. Broader study findings: Under in vitro conditions, three CMV-associated chains were confirmed as specific for CMV antigens. Associated with cytomegalovirus, according to the listing, were 150 to 200 TCR beta chains.

Sequencing was carried out using PBMCs. The receptor was isolated from a male donor in good health and CMV-seronegative. This rearrangement joins TRBV14 to TRBJ2-1; D is perhaps TRBD1 (6 bases). CDR3 loop: CASSSQTGGHGEQFF. The CDR3 nucleotides are TGTGCCAGCAGCTCCCAGACAGGTGGTCACGGTGAGCAGTTCTTC.